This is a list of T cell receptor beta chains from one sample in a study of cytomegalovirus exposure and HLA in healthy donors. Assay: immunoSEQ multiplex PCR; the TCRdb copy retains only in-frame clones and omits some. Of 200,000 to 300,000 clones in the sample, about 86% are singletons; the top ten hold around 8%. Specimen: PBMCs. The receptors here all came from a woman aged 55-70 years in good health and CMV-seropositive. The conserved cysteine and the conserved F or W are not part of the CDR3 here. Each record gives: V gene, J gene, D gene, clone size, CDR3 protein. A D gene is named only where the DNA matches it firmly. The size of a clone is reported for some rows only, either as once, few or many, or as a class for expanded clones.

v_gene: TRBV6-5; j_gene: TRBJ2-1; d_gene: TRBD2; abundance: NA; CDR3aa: ASSRLAGTNEQF
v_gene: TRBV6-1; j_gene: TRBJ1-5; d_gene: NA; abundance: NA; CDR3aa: ASSEEGNQPQH
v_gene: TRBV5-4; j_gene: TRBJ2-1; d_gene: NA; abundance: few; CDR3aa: ASSRDTTYNEQF
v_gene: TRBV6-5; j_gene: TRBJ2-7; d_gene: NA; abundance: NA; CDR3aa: ASSYSLGPQY
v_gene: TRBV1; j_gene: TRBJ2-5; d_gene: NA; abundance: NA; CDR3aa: TSSQVRGAQETQY
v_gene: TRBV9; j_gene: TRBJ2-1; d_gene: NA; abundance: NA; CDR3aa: ASSPPGYTYNEQF
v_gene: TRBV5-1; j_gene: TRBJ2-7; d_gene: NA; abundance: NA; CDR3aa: ASSFQDEQY
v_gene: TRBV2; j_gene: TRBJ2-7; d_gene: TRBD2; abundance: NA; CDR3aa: ASRGLAGPWEQY
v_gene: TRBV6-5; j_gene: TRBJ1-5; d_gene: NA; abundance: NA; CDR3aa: ASSPTGISNQPQH
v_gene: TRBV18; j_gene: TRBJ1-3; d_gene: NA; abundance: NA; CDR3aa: ASSVPSGNTIY
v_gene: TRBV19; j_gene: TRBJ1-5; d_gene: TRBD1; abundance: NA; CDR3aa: ASRTGGGNQPQH
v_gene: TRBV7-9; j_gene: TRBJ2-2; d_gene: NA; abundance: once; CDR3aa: SSSPDTGELF
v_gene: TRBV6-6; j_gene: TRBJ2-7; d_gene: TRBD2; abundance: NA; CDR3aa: ASSSRLALSYEQY
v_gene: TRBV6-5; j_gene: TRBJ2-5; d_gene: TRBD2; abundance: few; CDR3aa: ASNPRTSPGETQY
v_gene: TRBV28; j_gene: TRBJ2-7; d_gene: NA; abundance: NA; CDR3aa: ASSFLGEQY
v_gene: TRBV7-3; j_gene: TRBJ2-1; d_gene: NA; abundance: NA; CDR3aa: ASSSNRDNEQF
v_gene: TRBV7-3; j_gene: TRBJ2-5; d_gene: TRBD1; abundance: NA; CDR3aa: ASSIGQGRAETQY
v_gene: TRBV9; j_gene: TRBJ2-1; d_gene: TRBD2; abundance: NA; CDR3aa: ASSPVAGVGEQF
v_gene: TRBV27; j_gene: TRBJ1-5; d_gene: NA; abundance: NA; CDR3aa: ASSLVGAGGQPQH
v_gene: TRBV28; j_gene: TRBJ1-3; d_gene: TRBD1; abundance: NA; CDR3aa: ASTRQGAGNTIY
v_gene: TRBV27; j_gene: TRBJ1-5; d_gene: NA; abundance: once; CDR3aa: ASSLWGPNSNQPQH
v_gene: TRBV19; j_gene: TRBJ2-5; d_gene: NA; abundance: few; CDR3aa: ASSIGFSGQETQY
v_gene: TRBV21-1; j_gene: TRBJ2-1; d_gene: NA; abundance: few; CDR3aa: ASSKALPWREAPPKYNEQF
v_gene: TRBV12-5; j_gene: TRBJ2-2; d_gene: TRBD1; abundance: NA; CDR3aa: ASGTSGQAHTGELF
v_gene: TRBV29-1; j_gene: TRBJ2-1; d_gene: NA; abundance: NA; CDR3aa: SVFTYNEQF
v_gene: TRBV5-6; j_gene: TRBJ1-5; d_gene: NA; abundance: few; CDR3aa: ASSLGEQPQH
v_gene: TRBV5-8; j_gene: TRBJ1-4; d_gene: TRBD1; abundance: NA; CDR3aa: ASSSYRGSDEKLF
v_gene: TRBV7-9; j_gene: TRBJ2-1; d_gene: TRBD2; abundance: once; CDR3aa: ASNWLAGVRGHNEQF
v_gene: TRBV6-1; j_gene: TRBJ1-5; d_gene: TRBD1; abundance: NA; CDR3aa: ASSEGQSNQPQH
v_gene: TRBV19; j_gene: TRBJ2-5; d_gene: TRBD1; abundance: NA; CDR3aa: ASSIGTGLQTQY
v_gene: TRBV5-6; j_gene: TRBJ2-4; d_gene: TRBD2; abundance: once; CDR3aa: ASRVAGVAKNIQY
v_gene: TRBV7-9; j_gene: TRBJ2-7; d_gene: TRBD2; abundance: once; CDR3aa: ASSLDNLAAGEQY
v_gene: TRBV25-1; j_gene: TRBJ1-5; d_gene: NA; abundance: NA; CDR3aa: ASSPRTGNQPQH
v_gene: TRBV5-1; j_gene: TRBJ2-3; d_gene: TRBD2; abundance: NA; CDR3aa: ASSVPGLEKY
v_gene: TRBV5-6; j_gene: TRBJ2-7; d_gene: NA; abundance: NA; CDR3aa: ASSPQGSVYEQY
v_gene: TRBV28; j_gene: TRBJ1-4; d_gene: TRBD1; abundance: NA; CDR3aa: ASSFNRPQGELF
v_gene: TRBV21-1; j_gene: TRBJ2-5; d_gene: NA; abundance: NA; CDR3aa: ASSKRPGQGGETQY
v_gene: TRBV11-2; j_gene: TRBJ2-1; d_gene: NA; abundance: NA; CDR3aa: ASSLRPTTNEQF
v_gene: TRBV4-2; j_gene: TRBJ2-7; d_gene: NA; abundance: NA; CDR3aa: ASSQERHLSYEQY
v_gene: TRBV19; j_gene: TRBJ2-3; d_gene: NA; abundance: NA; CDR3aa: ASTGAVESPVDTQY
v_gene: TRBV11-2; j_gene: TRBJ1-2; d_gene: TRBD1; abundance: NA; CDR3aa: ASSSRDRGGWDYGYT
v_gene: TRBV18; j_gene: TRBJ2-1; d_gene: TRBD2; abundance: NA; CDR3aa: ASSPEGLARNEQF
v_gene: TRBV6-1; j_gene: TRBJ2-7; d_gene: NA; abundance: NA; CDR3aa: ASSEAGAAPYEQY
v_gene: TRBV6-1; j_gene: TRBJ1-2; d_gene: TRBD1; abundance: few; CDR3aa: ASSGPGQANYGYT
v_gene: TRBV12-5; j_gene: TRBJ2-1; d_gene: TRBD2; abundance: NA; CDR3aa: ASGPRTSGSSYNEQF
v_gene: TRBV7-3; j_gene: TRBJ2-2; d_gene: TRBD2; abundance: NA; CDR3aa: ASSLRGGQGSTGELF
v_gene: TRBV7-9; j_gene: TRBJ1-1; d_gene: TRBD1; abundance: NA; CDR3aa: SSSQSGGNTEAF
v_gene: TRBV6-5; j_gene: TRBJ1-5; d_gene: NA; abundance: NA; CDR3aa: ASSPSGYSNQPQH
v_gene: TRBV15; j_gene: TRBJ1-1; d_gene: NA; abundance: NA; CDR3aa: ATSRDRGGWTEAF
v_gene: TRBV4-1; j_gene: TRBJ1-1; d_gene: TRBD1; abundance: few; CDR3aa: ASSTRDSWNTEAF
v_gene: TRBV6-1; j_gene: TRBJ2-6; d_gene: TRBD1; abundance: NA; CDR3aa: ASIRGPGANVLT